The rows below give T cell receptor beta chains drawn from one sample of a study of OX40 agonist ivuxolimab in advanced cancers. This table comes from immunoSEQ multiplex PCR, and its TCRdb copy is limited to in-frame clones, with some not included. Of 78,000 or so clones in the sample, 80% to 95% are singletons; the top ten hold less than 0.55%. The input for sequencing was CD4+ or CD8+ T cells sorted from blood, taken in a trial of the OX40 agonist ivuxolimab. These receptors came from an adult with an advanced solid tumor such as melanoma, head and neck, liver or kidney cancer. Each CDR3 is given with its conserved first and last residue. The order of the fields is V gene, J gene, CDR3 length, CDR3 protein.

TRBV9	TRBJ2-5	12	CASSVVGETQYF
TRBV11-2	TRBJ2-1	15	CASSLVAGVINEQFF
TRBV7-2	TRBJ2-7	15	CASSFIAGGQREQYF
TRBV30	TRBJ1-5	16	CAWSDGVGQGNQPQHF
TRBV4-1	TRBJ1-4	20	CASSQDPGLTGKGREEKLFF
TRBV19	TRBJ2-1	17	CASSDERTSGSLGEQFF
TRBV18	TRBJ2-5	14	CASSGQGGQETQYF
TRBV10-3	TRBJ1-1	15	CAIRASDRGNTEAFF
TRBV12-5	TRBJ2-3	21	CASGQPIGTSGRALFSDTQYF
TRBV7-8	TRBJ1-3	17	CASSLGRGTGILNTIYF
TRBV7-9	TRBJ2-7	15	CASHSPDKNVYEQYF
TRBV5-4	TRBJ2-5	14	CASSTEGPRETQYF
TRBV2	TRBJ2-2	14	CASSEAQGTGELFF
TRBV11-2	TRBJ2-2	14	CASSFDYNTGELFF
TRBV30	TRBJ1-5	14	CAWSGTGDNQPQHF
TRBV25-1	TRBJ2-1	14	CASSEVGSWRFLFF
TRBV10-1	TRBJ2-3	16	CASSEGLLPGTDTQYF
TRBV6-5	TRBJ2-5	15	CASTKRGVLGETQYF
TRBV10-3	TRBJ2-2	14	CAISELQGTGELFF
TRBV10-3	TRBJ1-2	14	CAISESPQGYGYTF
TRBV7-6	TRBJ2-5	17	CASSSPPSGRRGETQYF
TRBV5-1	TRBJ1-5	14	CASSLTGGNQPQHF
TRBV4-3	TRBJ1-5	15	CASSQDGQVPQPQHF
TRBV19	TRBJ2-3	15	CASSPTGDYADTQYF
TRBV4-3	TRBJ2-2	18	CASSQGGQGFANTGELFF
TRBV2	TRBJ1-6	15	CASSEQEGVISPLHF
TRBV18	TRBJ2-1	16	CASSPGGASGSFEQFF
TRBV6-1	TRBJ2-3	14	CASSEAQGPDTQYF
TRBV19	TRBJ1-1	12	CASSHRAGRAFF
TRBV11-2	TRBJ2-5	18	CASTLDRVAGFRGWTQYF
TRBV11-2	TRBJ2-1	14	CASSLERVGGEQFF
TRBV9	TRBJ2-1	15	CASSANSGTQNEQFF
TRBV29-1	TRBJ2-5	12	CSGLISEETQYF
TRBV4-2	TRBJ1-2	17	CASSQEIRTGSNYGYTF
TRBV7-2	TRBJ1-1	13	CASSLLGDTEAFF
TRBV20-1	TRBJ2-7	11	CSASSAYEQYF
TRBV5-6	TRBJ2-2	15	CASSLSAGMTGELFF
TRBV6-5	TRBJ2-7	15	CASSYSGGGPYEQYF
TRBV7-2	TRBJ1-5	13	CASSLQEDQPQHF
TRBV7-9	TRBJ2-4	16	CASSFRTSGNKNIQYF
TRBV11-2	TRBJ1-5	13	CASSTQGDQPQHF
TRBV9	TRBJ2-3	17	CASSSSRLAGGSDTQYF
TRBV5-5	TRBJ2-6	18	CASSLASGSGSGANVLTF
TRBV2	TRBJ2-2	13	CASSETITGELFF
TRBV10-2	TRBJ2-7	14	CASSESNFGKGQYF